Listed below are T cell receptor beta chains from one sample, sequenced in a study of blood T cell repertoires in COVID-19. The protocol was immunoSEQ multiplex PCR, while the TCRdb copy is restricted to in-frame clones and leaves out a portion. The sample consists of about 320,000 clones, over 75% of them appearing once. The specimen sequenced was PBMCs or T cells enriched from blood (not recorded which). The origin of the receptors is a man aged 30-40 years who had recovered from COVID-19. CDR3s include the opening cysteine and the closing phenylalanine or tryptophan. The order of the fields is CDR3 DNA, CDR3 protein, J gene, clone size, D gene, V gene. D genes are given only for firm matches. Clone size is shown for a subset of rows, as once, few, many or a class of expanded clone.

DNA: TGTGCCAGCTCACCACCGACCCCCGGAGTTGCAGAGACCCAGTACTTC; CDR3: CASSPPTPGVAETQYF; J: TRBJ2-5; size: -; D: -; V: TRBV18
DNA: TGTGCCAGCAGCCAACTTACGGGACAGGGGGGCACCTACGAGCAGTACTTC; CDR3: CASSQLTGQGGTYEQYF; J: TRBJ2-7; size: -; D: TRBD1; V: TRBV11-2
DNA: TGTGCCAGCACCCCGGGACAGTTCACAGATACGCAGTATTTT; CDR3: CASTPGQFTDTQYF; J: TRBJ2-3; size: -; D: TRBD1; V: TRBV2
DNA: TGTGCCAGCAGCCCTAGGCAAGGAGTTGTCACCGGGGAGCTGTTTTTT; CDR3: CASSPRQGVVTGELFF; J: TRBJ2-2; size: -; D: -; V: TRBV11-2
DNA: TGTGCCAGCAGCCAGCGCCAGGGCTGGGGCCAGCCCTACGAGCAGTACTTC; CDR3: CASSQRQGWGQPYEQYF; J: TRBJ2-7; size: -; D: -; V: TRBV14
DNA: TGTGCCAGCAGACTTATCGGTTCCGGGGAGCTGTTTTTT; CDR3: CASRLIGSGELFF; J: TRBJ2-2; size: once; D: -; V: TRBV6-5
DNA: TGTGCCAGCAGTCTCGCCGGCACCGGGGAGCTGTTTTTT; CDR3: CASSLAGTGELFF; J: TRBJ2-2; size: -; D: -; V: TRBV28
DNA: TGTGCCAGTAGTATTAGTAGGGCCAGGGGGCCAGAGACCCAGTACTTC; CDR3: CASSISRARGPETQYF; J: TRBJ2-5; size: -; D: TRBD1; V: TRBV19
DNA: TGTGCCAGCAGGTTGGACAGAACCTACGAGCAGTACTTC; CDR3: CASRLDRTYEQYF; J: TRBJ2-7; size: -; D: -; V: TRBV6-5
DNA: TGTGCCAGCAGTGAATCCGGAGGGAACACTGAAGCTTTCTTT; CDR3: CASSESGGNTEAFF; J: TRBJ1-1; size: -; D: -; V: TRBV2
DNA: TGTGCCAGCGAATCCGGGACAGACTACAATGAGCAGTTCTTC; CDR3: CASESGTDYNEQFF; J: TRBJ2-1; size: -; D: TRBD1; V: TRBV18
DNA: TGTGCCAGCAGCTTAGTATCGGAGTTAGTATACACCGGGGAGCTGTTTTTT; CDR3: CASSLVSELVYTGELFF; J: TRBJ2-2; size: -; D: -; V: TRBV7-6
DNA: TGTGCCTCCGGGGTAGAGACCTACAATGAGCAGTTCTTC; CDR3: CASGVETYNEQFF; J: TRBJ2-1; size: -; D: -; V: TRBV11-2
DNA: TGTGCCAGCAGTTTAGCAGGGATCCTCTACGAGCAGTACTTC; CDR3: CASSLAGILYEQYF; J: TRBJ2-7; size: -; D: -; V: TRBV27
DNA: TGTGCCAGCAGTTTCTGGGACAACACCTACGAGCAGTACTTC; CDR3: CASSFWDNTYEQYF; J: TRBJ2-7; size: -; D: -; V: TRBV6-5
DNA: TGCGCCAGCAGCTTGGCCGACAGAACGAATGAAGCTTTCTTT; CDR3: CASSLADRTNEAFF; J: TRBJ1-1; size: once; D: -; V: TRBV5-1
DNA: TGTGCCAGCAGTGGACCGAACAGGGCTAGTGAAGCTTTCTTT; CDR3: CASSGPNRASEAFF; J: TRBJ1-1; size: -; D: -; V: TRBV2